This T cell receptor beta chain was identified in a study of shared clonotypes between healthy human individuals. Findings and caveats of the study: Clonotype sharing among the donors was expected to vary with sequencing depth. Naive CD4 clonotypes overlapped across several donors at approximately 4.5%.

Details on this clone: Its antigen remains unknown.

CD45RO-negative CD8 cells positively selected for CCR7 made up the naive population, which excluded terminally differentiated effector memory CD45RA+ cells. The assay was run at deep level. Template for every sorted-subset replicate PCR totaled about 0.2 ug DNA, tens of thousands of T cell genomes. Here immunoSEQ multiplex PCR was the method, and the copy in TCRdb shows in-frame clones only, minus some. The sample comprises approximately 600,000 clones, approximately 95% of which are singletons, and over 0.1% rests with the top ten. Germline V lookup: CDR1 ENHRY, CDR2 SYGVKD. The CDR3 extends over 15 amino acids. V lost 0 bases and J lost 1, with 9 bases in between.

The chain has TRBV10-3 and TRBJ1-2; D unresolved. The TCR sequence derives from a woman in her twenties or thirties in good health. Material for sequencing was naive CD8+ T cells sorted from blood. CDR3 DNA sequence: TGTGCCATCAGTGAGTCTGGGCAGCTTAACTATGGCTACACCTTC. Amino acids: CAISESGQLNYGYTF.